This TCR beta chain is from a study of identical twins. Study-wide results and caveats: Conclusions came from cross-sectional statistical analysis, not from following the same donors.

cDNA carried unique molecular identifiers, and a universal primer site was added by template switching. MiXCR, applied by TCRdb to the 5' RACE reads, yields one record per CDR3 protein. The sample has approximately 350,000 distinct CDR3 sequences; approximately 13% are singletons. In this sample, this clonotype turned up a few times. What it binds is not known. Per the germline V gene, CDR1 is SGHNT and CDR2 is YYREEE (reference sequence). This CDR3 has 13 amino acids. V lost 4 bases, J lost 6 bases, and 14 bases lay in between. These records were also assigned to another study, of yellow fever vaccine responses in identical twins.

The sequence was obtained from a young woman in good health. The source material was CD8+ T cells sorted from blood. This sequence joins TRBV5-4 and TRBJ2-7; TRBD2 might be the D (6 bases). DNA for the CDR3: TGTGCCAGCAGCCCGGGAGAGCGGGTCGAGCAGTACTTC. Its translation is CASSPGERVEQYF.